This TCR beta chain is drawn from a study of CD8+ T cells in alopecia areata. Study-wide background: Severity in treated patients was scored by percentage of scalp area affected.

J lost 3 bases, V lost 0 bases, and 7 bases had no gene match. Germline CDR1 SGHRS, CDR2 YFSETQ. This CDR3 has 17 amino acids. As for treatment: oral pan-JAK inhibitor, 5-10 mg twice daily. TCR sequencing used cDNA made by reverse transcription of extracted RNA. The method was immunoSEQ multiplex PCR; TCRdb's version includes in-frame clones alone and lacks a portion of them. The sample has roughly 200,000 clones, about 60% seen once. The origin of this receptor is a human donor with alopecia areata. The source was CD8+ T cells sorted from blood, collected at week 24, from a patient treated with tofacitinib. This chain connects TRBV5-1 to TRBJ2-2; 8 positions agree with TRBD1. The CDR3 nucleotides read TGCGCCAGCAGCTTGGGGTTCGCAGGGGGCTACACCGGGGAGCTGTTTTTT. This translates into CASSLGFAGGYTGELFF.